The T cell receptor beta chain described here comes from a study of early T cells in non-severe SARS-CoV-2 infection. Trimming pared 1 base from V and 4 bases from J, leaving 10 bases between. The CDR3 runs 14 residues. The V gene's germline CDR1 is SGHNT and CDR2 YYREEE (reference sequence). In TCRdb, the 5' RACE reads were re-called with MiXCR into one record per CDR3 protein. The sample has 30,000 to 45,000 distinct CDR3 sequences, 5.8% seen once. This clonotype has more than one count but fewer than ten. The rearrangement joins TRBV5-4 to TRBJ2-3; possible D gene TRBD1, 5 bases. The TCR originated in an adult who was a healthcare worker with PCR-confirmed SARS-CoV-2 infection or an uninfected control (not recorded which). Sequencing input: whole blood. For the CDR3, the DNA is TGTGCCAGCAGCTTGAAGGGGATCGCAGATACGCAGTATTTT. Translating gives CASSLKGIADTQYF.